The rows below give T cell receptor beta chains drawn from one sample of a study of T cell responses to AZD1222 COVID-19 vaccine. The data were produced by immunoSEQ multiplex PCR, yet TCRdb's version contains in-frame clones alone and is incomplete. The repertoire has 85,000 to 120,000 clones, around 90% of them found once; the top ten carry about 5.4%. Here the sequenced sample was peripheral blood, taken on day 0 of AZD1222 vaccination. Receptor source: an adult in good health. Each CDR3 is given with its conserved first and last residue. A D gene is named only where the DNA matches it firmly. Rows may omit the clone size; those that give it use once, few, many or a size class.

size	J	V	D	DNA	CDR3
.	TRBJ2-5	TRBV7-6	.	TGTGCCAGCAGCTTCCCACCCGCGAGAACGGAGACCCAGTACTTC	CASSFPPARTETQYF
.	TRBJ1-5	TRBV12-5	.	TGTGCTAGTGATCAGGGTTTCTCAAATCAGCCCCAGCATTTT	CASDQGFSNQPQHF
.	TRBJ1-5	TRBV18	.	TGTGCCAGCTCACGTCAGAGCAATCAGCCCCAGCATTTT	CASSRQSNQPQHF
.	TRBJ1-1	TRBV11-2	TRBD1	TGTGCCAGCAGGGGGACAGGGGGAATGAACACTGAAGCTTTCTTT	CASRGTGGMNTEAFF
once	TRBJ1-2	TRBV20-1	.	TGCAGTGCTTCGGACAGCTATGGCTACACCTTC	CSASDSYGYTF
.	TRBJ2-3	TRBV18	TRBD2	TGTGCCAGCTCACCCTTAACTAGCGGGCAAGGCACAGATACGCAGTATTTT	CASSPLTSGQGTDTQYF
once	TRBJ1-2	TRBV5-1	.	TGCGCCAGCAGCTTGGTCTCAGGGGCGGACTATGGCTACACCTTC	CASSLVSGADYGYTF
.	TRBJ2-3	TRBV20-1	.	TGCAGTGCTCGCCTATATACGCAGTATTTT	CSARLYTQYF
.	TRBJ2-2	TRBV19	TRBD2	TGTGCCAGTAAGAACGGGAGGGACACCGGGGAGCTGTTTTTT	CASKNGRDTGELFF
.	TRBJ1-1	TRBV30	.	TGTGCCTGGAGGCTATCGGGGGAAGCTTTCTTT	CAWRLSGEAFF
.	TRBJ2-3	TRBV6-4	TRBD2	TGTGCCGCGGTGGCGCGGGAGGTCGGGAATACGCAGTATTTT	CAAVAREVGNTQYF
once	TRBJ2-7	TRBV5-1	.	TGCGCCAGCAGTGGCGTTGGGCGGAAAACTTACCCCTACGAGCAGTACTTC	CASSGVGRKTYPYEQYF
.	TRBJ2-2	TRBV7-3	TRBD1	TGTGCCAGCAGCTTCGGACAGGGTAGGACCGGGGAGCTGTTTTTT	CASSFGQGRTGELFF
.	TRBJ1-1	TRBV7-2	.	TGTGCCAGCAGCCCCTTGGGAGGGCGAGCTTTCTTT	CASSPLGGRAFF
.	TRBJ2-1	TRBV3-1/TRBV3-2	TRBD2	TGTGCCAGCAGCCTAGCGGGAGTAGGGAATGAGCAGTTCTTC	CASSLAGVGNEQFF
.	TRBJ2-1	TRBV7-9	TRBD2	TGTGCCAGCAGCTCCCCGGGACTAGTGTATATTGAGCAGTTCTTC	CASSSPGLVYIEQFF
.	TRBJ2-7	TRBV5-8	.	TGTGCCAGCAGCCGCGGAGGGAACCAGCCCTACGAGCAGTACTTC	CASSRGGNQPYEQYF
.	TRBJ1-4	TRBV30	.	TGTGCCTGGAGTAAGTCTAATGAAAAACTGTTTTTT	CAWSKSNEKLFF
.	TRBJ2-1	TRBV28	.	TGTGCCAGCAGTTTAGACCGTAGCTCCTACAATGAGCAGTTCTTC	CASSLDRSSYNEQFF
.	TRBJ2-5	TRBV28	.	TGTGCCAGCAGCCCCCGTTTGAAGGAGACCCAGTACTTC	CASSPRLKETQYF
.	TRBJ1-1	TRBV6-2/TRBV6-3	.	TGTGCCAGCAGTTACCATGGTGCGGGAAACACTGAAGCTTTCTTT	CASSYHGAGNTEAFF
once	TRBJ1-1	TRBV9	TRBD1	TGTGCCAGCAACCGGGACAGGGACACTGAAGCTTTCTTT	CASNRDRDTEAFF
.	TRBJ1-2	TRBV10-3	.	TGTGCCATCAGCGAGGGGGGAGGCTATGGCTACACCTTC	CAISEGGGYGYTF
.	TRBJ2-1	TRBV5-8	.	TGTGCCAGCCACACTAAGACATGGCAGTTCTTC	CASHTKTWQFF
.	TRBJ2-1	TRBV18	.	TGTGCCAGCTCACCGAGGGCAGGGGACGCTAACAATGAGCAGTTCTTC	CASSPRAGDANNEQFF
.	TRBJ2-2	TRBV7-2	.	TGTGCCAGCAGCCCTCCAATGGGGGGCGGGGAGCTGTTTTTT	CASSPPMGGGELFF
.	TRBJ1-2	TRBV28	TRBD1	TGTGCCAGCACTCAGGGGGCCTATGGCTACACCTTC	CASTQGAYGYTF
.	TRBJ1-2	TRBV7-2	.	TGTGCCAGCAGCAACCCAGGGTTAACTAACTATGGCTACACCTTC	CASSNPGLTNYGYTF
.	TRBJ2-7	TRBV6-6	.	TGTGCCAGCAGTTACCCGGGACGTGTGAGCTACGAGCAGTACTTC	CASSYPGRVSYEQYF
.	TRBJ2-7	TRBV29-1	TRBD1	TGCAGCGTCCTCTCCCCGGGACAGTACGAGCAGTACTTC	CSVLSPGQYEQYF
.	TRBJ1-3	TRBV5-1	.	TGCGCCAGCAGCTTCTCCCCCTCTGGAAACACCATATATTTT	CASSFSPSGNTIYF
.	TRBJ1-5	TRBV28	.	TGTGCCAGCAGTCCTAGCAATCAGCCCCAGCATTTT	CASSPSNQPQHF
.	TRBJ2-1	TRBV5-3	.	TGTGCCAGAAGCCCCCATCGACAAACCTCGGGGATTGACAATGAGCAGTTCTTC	CARSPHRQTSGIDNEQFF
.	TRBJ2-6	TRBV5-1	.	TGCGCCAGCAGCTTGGGGGGGCTCTCTGGGGCCAACGTCCTGACTTTC	CASSLGGLSGANVLTF
once	TRBJ1-2	TRBV6-2/TRBV6-3	.	TGTGCCAGCAGTTTTAACAGGGACTTGGGCTACACCTTC	CASSFNRDLGYTF
.	TRBJ2-2	TRBV6-5	TRBD2	TGTGCCAGCAGGCCGGGGGGAGGCGGGGAGCTGTTTTTT	CASRPGGGGELFF
.	TRBJ2-7	TRBV6-5	.	TGTGCCAGCAGCCCAAGAGGGGTTGGCTCCTACGAGCAGTACTTC	CASSPRGVGSYEQYF
.	TRBJ1-3	TRBV7-9	.	TGTGCCAGCAGCTTGGACTACTCTGGAAACACCATATATTTT	CASSLDYSGNTIYF
.	TRBJ1-2	TRBV6-5	.	TGTGCCAGCAGTTCGAGTAGTGGCTACACCTTC	CASSSSSGYTF
.	TRBJ2-1	TRBV3-1/TRBV3-2	.	TGTGCCAGCAGCCTTGTCGATGAGCAGTTCTTC	CASSLVDEQFF
.	TRBJ1-1	TRBV19	.	TGTGCCAGTAGTATAGGACAGGTCCTGAACACTGAAGCTTTCTTT	CASSIGQVLNTEAFF
.	TRBJ2-1	TRBV5-1	TRBD2	TGCGCCAGCAGCTTGGGACTAGCGGGAGGGCCCCCTGGTGAGCAGTTCTTC	CASSLGLAGGPPGEQFF
.	TRBJ1-3	TRBV5-4	.	TGTGCCAGCAGCCCCCCCCCAAGAGGGGCTGGAAACACCATATATTTT	CASSPPPRGAGNTIYF
.	TRBJ1-2	TRBV5-8	.	TGTGCCAGCTCACCCCGACAGGCTAACTATGGCTACACCTTC	CASSPRQANYGYTF
.	TRBJ2-1	TRBV4-2	.	TGTGCCAGCAGCCAAGAGTCAGGGGGGTACAATGAGCAGTTCTTC	CASSQESGGYNEQFF
.	TRBJ2-4	TRBV4-2	TRBD1	TGTGCCAGCAGCCAAGATCAGGGACAGGGCATCATTCAGTACTTC	CASSQDQGQGIIQYF
.	TRBJ1-3	TRBV6-5	.	TGTGCCAGCAGCCGGACCTTGGGGTCGGGAAACACCATATATTTT	CASSRTLGSGNTIYF
.	TRBJ2-1	TRBV18	TRBD2	TGTGCCAGCTCACAAAATAGCGGGAGCTTCTCCAATGAGCAGTTCTTC	CASSQNSGSFSNEQFF
once	TRBJ2-5	TRBV11-2	TRBD1	TGTGCCAGCAGCCCGGGACAGCCGGGGACCCAGTACTTC	CASSPGQPGTQYF
.	TRBJ1-3	TRBV11-2	.	TGTGCCAGCAGCCCAGGGTTCGGGAACACCATATATTTT	CASSPGFGNTIYF
.	TRBJ2-7	TRBV20-1	.	TGCAGTGCTAGTGATGGGCACCTCTTGAACGAGCAGTACTTC	CSASDGHLLNEQYF
once	TRBJ2-7	TRBV7-2	.	TGTGCCAGCAGCTATTCTTCTGTCTACGAGCAGTACTTC	CASSYSSVYEQYF
.	TRBJ2-7	TRBV7-2	.	TGTGCCAGCAGCTTAGCTGCCCAGGGGCACTACGAGCAGTACTTC	CASSLAAQGHYEQYF
.	TRBJ2-7	TRBV6-5	TRBD2	TGTGCCAGCCGCACTAGCGGGACGATCCGATACGAGCAGTACTTC	CASRTSGTIRYEQYF
.	TRBJ1-2	TRBV27	.	TGTGCCAGCAGTCCCCTGACGCCCCCCGGACAGAACCCCTATGGCTACACCTTC	CASSPLTPPGQNPYGYTF
.	TRBJ1-1	TRBV19	TRBD1	TGTGCCACCAGGAGGACGCGACAGGGGTATACCACTGAAGCTTTCTTT	CATRRTRQGYTTEAFF
.	TRBJ1-1	TRBV29-1	.	TGCAGCGTTGAAGGGCGCAGGGTTGGAGAAGCTTTCTTT	CSVEGRRVGEAFF
.	TRBJ2-1	TRBV2	.	TGTGCCAGCAGTGAACAAGCAAGAGAGCAGTTCTTC	CASSEQAREQFF
.	TRBJ1-2	TRBV6-5	TRBD1	TGTGCCAGCAGCCCGGGACAGGGGAACTATGGCTACACCTTC	CASSPGQGNYGYTF
.	TRBJ1-3	TRBV18	TRBD1	TGTGCCAGCTCACCCGGGACAGGGGAAAACACCATATATTTT	CASSPGTGENTIYF